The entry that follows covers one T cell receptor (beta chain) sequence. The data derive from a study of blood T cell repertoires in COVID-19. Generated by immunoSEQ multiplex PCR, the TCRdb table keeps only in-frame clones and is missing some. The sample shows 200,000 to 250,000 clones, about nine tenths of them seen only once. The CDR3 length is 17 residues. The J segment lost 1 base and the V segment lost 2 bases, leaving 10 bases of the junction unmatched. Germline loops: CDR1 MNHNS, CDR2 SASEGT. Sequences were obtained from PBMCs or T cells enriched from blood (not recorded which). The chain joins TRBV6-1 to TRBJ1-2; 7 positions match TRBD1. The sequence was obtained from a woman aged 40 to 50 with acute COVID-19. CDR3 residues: CASSERTGWGVNYGYTF. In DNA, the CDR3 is TGTGCCAGCAGTGAAAGGACAGGCTGGGGAGTTAACTATGGCTACACCTTC.